These T cell receptor beta chains were read from a single sample in a study of blood T cell repertoires in COVID-19. Data came from immunoSEQ multiplex PCR; TCRdb stores just in-frame clones and leaves some out. The sample carries about 380,000 clones, around 87% recorded once. The specimen sequenced was PBMCs or T cells enriched from blood (not recorded which). These receptors all stem from a man younger than 40 who had recovered from COVID-19. CDR3s include the opening cysteine and the closing phenylalanine or tryptophan. D genes are given only for firm matches. A clone size is listed for some rows: how often the clone was seen (once, few, many), or a class if it is expanded.

TRBV15	TRBJ2-3	NA	NA	CATSRDNGGTDTQYF	TGTGCCACCAGCAGAGATAACGGGGGCACAGATACGCAGTATTTT
TRBV6-5	TRBJ1-2	TRBD1	NA	CASRRDRDDGYTF	TGTGCCAGCAGGCGGGACAGGGATGATGGCTACACCTTC
TRBV6-1	TRBJ2-7	NA	NA	CASSEDEDRPSYEQYF	TGTGCCAGCAGTGAAGACGAAGACAGGCCCTCCTACGAGCAGTACTTC
TRBV21-1	TRBJ1-2	NA	NA	CASIGDRYYGYTF	TGTGCCAGCATCGGAGACAGGTACTATGGCTACACCTTC
TRBV6-2/TRBV6-3	TRBJ2-7	NA	once	CASSYYWGENHEQYF	TGTGCCAGCAGTTACTACTGGGGGGAAAATCACGAGCAGTACTTC
TRBV18	TRBJ1-5	TRBD1	NA	CASSPPGQGPNQPQHF	TGTGCCAGCTCACCACCAGGACAGGGACCGAATCAGCCCCAGCATTTT
TRBV5-1	TRBJ1-1	TRBD1	NA	CASSLGQGWDTEAFF	TGCGCCAGCAGCTTAGGACAGGGTTGGGACACTGAAGCTTTCTTT
TRBV19	TRBJ2-5	TRBD2	once	CASSRGLVGRETQYF	TGTGCCAGTAGTAGGGGACTAGTTGGGCGGGAGACCCAGTACTTC
TRBV6-2/TRBV6-3	TRBJ2-2	NA	NA	CASSYTGTGELFF	TGTGCCAGCAGTTACACGGGTACCGGGGAGCTGTTTTTT
TRBV21-1	TRBJ2-7	NA	NA	CASSKDGRGSYEQYF	TGTGCCAGCAGCAAAGACGGCAGGGGATCCTACGAGCAGTACTTC
TRBV6-5	TRBJ2-1	TRBD1	NA	CASNNRDRVANEQFF	TGTGCCAGCAACAACCGGGACAGGGTGGCCAATGAGCAGTTCTTC
TRBV5-1	TRBJ1-1	NA	few	CASSLETWDTEAFF	TGCGCCAGCAGCTTGGAGACATGGGACACTGAAGCTTTCTTT
TRBV11-2	TRBJ2-5	NA	NA	CASSLEPGRNVYLHF	TGTGCCAGCAGCTTAGAGCCAGGGCGGAACGTTTACCTGCACTTC
TRBV6-5	TRBJ2-7	TRBD1	NA	CASSTRDRGSYEQYF	TGTGCCAGCAGTACCCGGGACAGGGGCTCCTACGAGCAGTACTTC
TRBV5-1	TRBJ1-1	TRBD1	NA	CASSPQTGESTEAFF	TGCGCCAGCAGCCCTCAGACAGGGGAAAGCACTGAAGCTTTCTTT
TRBV27	TRBJ2-1	TRBD1	once	CASSFSRDRAYNEQFF	TGTGCCAGCAGTTTCTCCCGGGACAGGGCCTACAATGAGCAGTTCTTC
TRBV27	TRBJ2-1	NA	once	CASSGTLNFDEQFF	TGTGCCAGCAGCGGGACTCTAAACTTCGATGAGCAGTTCTTC
TRBV9	TRBJ1-4	NA	NA	CASSPFTGGEKLFF	TGTGCCAGCAGCCCCTTCACCGGGGGTGAAAAACTGTTTTTT
TRBV5-1	TRBJ2-3	NA	NA	CASSLGVSGGTDTQYF	TGCGCCAGCAGCTTAGGAGTCAGCGGAGGGACAGATACGCAGTATTTT
TRBV28	TRBJ1-2	NA	NA	CASSLTGYGYTF	TGTGCCAGCAGTTTAACTGGCTATGGCTACACCTTC
TRBV3-1/TRBV3-2	TRBJ2-2	TRBD1	NA	CASSQGDRGPFFGGELFF	TGTGCCAGCAGCCAAGGGGACAGGGGGCCGTTTTTTGGCGGGGAGCTGTTTTTT
TRBV27	TRBJ2-7	NA	NA	CASSFGQPYEQYF	TGTGCCAGCAGTTTCGGACAACCCTACGAGCAGTACTTC
TRBV12-3/TRBV12-4	TRBJ2-7	TRBD1	NA	CASSFNRGYEQYF	TGTGCCAGCAGTTTCAACAGGGGCTACGAGCAGTACTTC
TRBV25-1	TRBJ1-2	TRBD1	once	CASSEDRGLINYGYTF	TGTGCCAGCAGTGAAGACAGGGGCCTGATTAACTATGGCTACACCTTC
TRBV5-1	TRBJ2-7	TRBD1	NA	CASRSGTGGYEQYF	TGCGCCAGCAGATCCGGGACAGGGGGCTACGAGCAGTACTTC
TRBV7-2	TRBJ1-2	NA	NA	CASSLEKGNYGYTF	TGTGCCAGCAGCTTAGAAAAGGGGAACTATGGCTACACCTTC